Each of the 12 T cell receptor beta chains below was sequenced from the same sample in a study of a mutant IDH1 vaccine in newly diagnosed glioma. These TCRs are of unknown antigen specificity. Documented time point: week 5, during vaccination. It was 300 ug of mutant IDH1 20-mer peptide that made up each vaccine dose, given with topical imiquimod. Generated by immunoSEQ multiplex PCR, the TCRdb table keeps only in-frame clones and is missing some. The data hold about 25,000 clones, with 65% to 80% observed a single time. The sample here was PBMCs, taken from a glioma patient whose treatment included an IDH1 peptide vaccine. All receptors derive from a man between 35 and 55 years old with glioma.

The CDR3 is CASSPGGFGNTIYF. The DNA of the CDR3 is TGTGCCAGCAGCCCGGGGGGTTTCGGAAACACCATATATTTT. V usage is TRBV7-7 and J usage is TRBJ1-3; maybe TRBD1 (5 bases). CDR1 is SSHAT, CDR2 FNYEAQ, per germline (reference sequence). V lost 5 bases and J lost 4, with 12 bases in between. The CDR3 is 14 amino acids.

This clone was counted a single time. The CDR3 DNA reads as TGTGCCATCAGTGTTGGCTCCCAGGGGAAAAACTACGAGCAGTACTTC. It encodes CAISVGSQGKNYEQYF. The rearrangement links TRBV10-3 to TRBJ2-7, with D possibly matching TRBD1 (6 bases). V lost 4 bases and J 3 bases, leaving 19 bases between the germline ends. Germline-derived CDR1 and CDR2 are ENHRY and SYGVKD. This CDR3 region has 16 residues.

V usage is TRBV29-1 and J usage is TRBJ2-3; a possible D gene is TRBD2 (5 bases). Looked up from germline, CDR1 is SQVTM and CDR2 is ANQGSEA. The length of the CDR3 is 14 residues. V lost 4 bases and J 2 bases, leaving 13 bases between the germline ends. The CDR3 here is CSVVIPGFTDTQYF. CDR3 sequence (DNA): TGCAGCGTTGTAATTCCGGGGTTCACAGATACGCAGTATTTT.

The chain recombines TRBV7-8 with TRBJ1-6; D ambiguous. V dropped 0 bases and J dropped 6 bases, with 12 bases sitting between them. The length of the CDR3 is 16 residues. The germline V gene encodes CDR1 SGHVS and CDR2 FQNEAQ. In DNA form, the CDR3 reads TGTGCCAGCAGCTTAGCTATAAAGCCCCTTAATTCACCCCTCCACTTT. This encodes CASSLAIKPLNSPLHF.

The chain links TRBV27 to TRBJ2-7; 9 nucleotides agree with TRBD2. CDR3 length: 15 amino acids. Unmatched junction bases numbered 9, after V lost 2 bases and J lost 7 bases. CDR1 is MNHEY, CDR2 SMNVEV, per germline (reference sequence). CDR3 DNA sequence: TGTGCCAGCAGTTTAGTAGCGGGAGCTCCTTGGGAGCAGTACGTC. Translation gives CASSLVAGAPWEQYV.

The V and J genes are TRBV11-2 and TRBJ2-7; no reliable D call. Looked up from germline, CDR1 is SGHAT and CDR2 is FQNNGV. The CDR3 is 13 amino acids. With 5 bases removed from V and 6 bases from J, the gap between germline ends came to 14 bases. CDR3 nucleotide sequence: TGTGCCAGCAGCCAACCCCGACAAGGCGAGCAGTACGTC. It codes for CASSQPRQGEQYV.

Of note for this clone: Different DNA sequences within this sample yield the same CDR3. The rearrangement uses TRBV11-2 and TRBJ1-2; D is perhaps TRBD1 (5 bases). This CDR3 comprises 13 residues. From germline, CDR1 is SGHAT and CDR2 FQNNGV. Between the trimmed V and J ends, which lost 5 bases and 4 bases, there was a span of 11 bases. CDR3 residues: CASSLGTGYGYTF. The CDR3 DNA sequence: TGTGCCAGCAGCCTGGGGACGGGCTATGGCTACACCTTC.

This clone was seen a few times. CDR3 region: CASSPNAPGDTEAFF. The CDR3 DNA sequence: TGTGCCAGCTCCCCCAACGCCCCGGGGGACACTGAAGCTTTCTTT. The chain carries TRBV18 and TRBJ1-1, with D possibly matching TRBD1 (5 bases). CDR1 KGHSH and CDR2 LQKENI come from the germline V gene. V lost 6 bases to trimming and J lost 3 bases, with 17 bases between them. The CDR3 totals 15 residues.

The CDR3 protein is CASSTRLAGEGYEQYF. The CDR3 DNA follows: TGCGCCAGCAGCACACGACTAGCGGGAGAGGGCTACGAGCAGTACTTC. This chain connects TRBV5-1 to TRBJ2-7; the match to TRBD2 covers 12 bases. CDR3 length: 16 amino acids. Trimming removed 4 bases from V and 3 bases from J; junction bases left unmatched: 8. Germline V gene lookup returns CDR1 SGHRS and CDR2 YFSETQ.

This chain links TRBV25-1 with TRBJ1-1; 8 bases map to TRBD1. Unmatched junction bases numbered 9, after V lost 4 bases and J lost 5 bases. Germline lookup yields CDR1 MGHDK and CDR2 SYGVNS. The CDR3 covers 15 residues. CDR3 bases: TGTGCCAGCAGTGGGACCGAGACAGGGGTAACTGAAGCTTTCTTT. This sequence encodes CASSGTETGVTEAFF.

The genes are TRBV9 and TRBJ1-1; perhaps TRBD1 as D (5 bases). The germline gives CDR1 SGDLS, CDR2 YYNGEE. Trimming removed 0 bases from V and 7 bases from J, with 10 bases in between. This CDR3 spans 13 amino acids. The CDR3: CASSVGPGGEAFF. The CDR3 nucleotides are TGTGCCAGCAGCGTAGGCCCGGGGGGTGAAGCTTTCTTT.

The chain couples TRBV4-1 to TRBJ2-7; 7 nucleotides align to TRBD2. CDR3 length: 19 residues. V was pared by 2 bases and J by 1 base, with 17 bases of the junction left unmatched. Germline V lookup: CDR1 MGHRA, CDR2 YSYEKL. Written as DNA, the CDR3 is TGCGCCAGCAGCCAACCCCCGGCTAGCGGAATTCGATATTCCTACGAGCAGTACGTC. Translated, it gives CASSQPPASGIRYSYEQYV.